This T cell receptor beta chain stems from a study of T cell responses to AZD1222 COVID-19 vaccine (dated by TCRdb to 2020 to 2023). Background for the entire study: Because spike-specific TCR depth and breadth did not differ between the two schedules, AZD1222 recipients who got a second dose at roughly 4 weeks were pooled with those who got a second dose at roughly 12 weeks. A total of just over 230 trial participants underwent TCR sequencing, of whom about 200 had received two doses of AZD1222 and 26 had received two doses of the MenACWY control vaccine. Trial participants were enrolled into age subgroups of 18-55, 56-69 and 70-plus years, which contained roughly 140, 27 and 60 TCR-sequenced participants, respectively.

The CDR3 runs 14 residues from the cysteine to the phenylalanine. Just CDR3 DNA is preserved here, 42 bases in frame from base 1. CDR1 SNHLY and CDR2 FYNNEI were looked up in the germline V gene. The V end loses 7 bases and the J end loses 4 bases, and a stretch of 15 bases separates them. The sample's time point, from its label and the paper: baseline before first vaccination. Vaccinee samples came from UK trials COV001 and COV002, including a single-blind randomized controlled phase 2/3 trial of AZD1222 (ChAdOx1 nCoV-19) in healthy adults. For TCRbeta chain sequencing, PBMC samples from trial participants were taken at day 0 and at day 28 after the second dose. What the study reported, not specific to this receptor: Participants were mostly white British, with more females than males. The authors suggested clonal diversity may have been underestimated. Nearly half of unique spike-specific TCRs reportedly recognized epitopes outside regions mutated in the B.1.351 and B.1.1.7 variants. CD4 TCRs associated with the vaccine covered the entire spike protein, and the dominant responses were in regions 160-218 and 743-854. A significant rise in spike-specific TCR breadth and depth was observed after two AZD1222 doses relative to day 0 and relative to MenACWY recipients. In the small 56-69-year group, the increase in depth fell short of significance, most likely because of low power. Because no day 14 peak-response samples were available, the repertoires could be characterized only after the peak T cell response. Conclusions about previously exposed vaccinees are limited because only five or six AZD1222 recipients were SARS-CoV-2 seropositive at baseline.

About this clone itself: This clone's antigen is unknown. No much larger clone exists at a distance of one base, and base qualities are not known.

The CDR3 regions of human TCRbeta chains were analyzed by immunosequencing. The authors' analysis ran thus. Repertoire TCRs were checked for matches against a reference library of SARS-CoV-2-specific TCRs that had been generated using the MIRA antigen-specificity platform. Breadth was defined as the fraction of unique TCRs that were SARS-CoV-2-associated. Depth was defined as the fraction of total T cells that were SARS-CoV-2-associated. Using the MIRA data, each spike-specific TCR was mapped to the spike region that the TCR reacts to and placed in a CD4 or CD8 class. Log10-transformed breadth and depth values were compared by one-way ANOVA with Sidak's multiple comparisons tests. TCRdb holds this immuneACCESS table with in-frame rearrangements only. Some clones are missing; in checked studies, unresolved V genes explain under half, and the rest has no known cause. Clonal size and the V and J genes are those of that table, whereas D and trimming came from the DNA. For this sample there are some 70,000 clones; roughly four fifths appear just once. The ten top clones hold approximately 5.4% of the sample.

The rearranged chain carries TRBV2 and TRBJ2-3; no D segment can be confidently identified. Sequenced material: peripheral blood, taken on day 0 of AZD1222 vaccination. This sequence was found in an adult in good health. CDR3 reads: CASTPEFGSDTQYF. The DNA reads TGTGCCAGCACTCCCGAGTTTGGGTCAGATACGCAGTATTTT.